These T cell receptor beta chains were read from a single sample in a study of neurological immune-mediated disorders. TCRdb reprocessed the 5' RACE reads via MiXCR and lists one record per CDR3 protein. In the table there are 45,000 or so distinct CDR3 sequences, approximately 3% of which are singletons. The specimen was PBMCs. These receptors originate from a woman aged 45 to 65 with multiple sclerosis. Both conserved end residues are part of each CDR3. Fields, in order: J gene, V gene, D gene, CDR3 protein. A D gene is named only where the DNA matches it firmly.

J: TRBJ2-5; V: TRBV20-1; D: TRBD1; CDR3: CSPLLTWTGKASHQETQYF
J: TRBJ2-1; V: TRBV5-1; D: .; CDR3: CASTPDGPIYNEQFF
J: TRBJ2-5; V: TRBV24-1; D: .; CDR3: CAPAIRGDFQETQYF
J: TRBJ2-7; V: TRBV20-1; D: TRBD2; CDR3: CSARREGFGGEQYF
J: TRBJ1-2; V: TRBV18; D: TRBD1; CDR3: CASSPDRGRNYGYTF
J: TRBJ1-1; V: TRBV29-1; D: .; CDR3: CSVEDRRKTNTEAFF
J: TRBJ2-3; V: TRBV29-1; D: .; CDR3: CSVSDKDTQYF
J: TRBJ1-1; V: TRBV20-1; D: .; CDR3: CSASRGPYTEAFF
J: TRBJ2-3; V: TRBV12-3/TRBV12-4; D: .; CDR3: CASSSPWPDTQYF
J: TRBJ2-7; V: TRBV27; D: TRBD1; CDR3: CASSPTGTGTISEQYF
J: TRBJ1-1; V: TRBV3-1; D: .; CDR3: CASSQARSGRGVPAFF
J: TRBJ2-5; V: TRBV5-1; D: .; CDR3: CASSLVGNQETQYF
J: TRBJ2-3; V: TRBV12-3/TRBV12-4; D: .; CDR3: CASSPRLFNEMDTQYF
J: TRBJ2-5; V: TRBV30; D: .; CDR3: CAWSVERAQYF
J: TRBJ1-2; V: TRBV20-1; D: .; CDR3: CSARDTSRGLEGYTF
J: TRBJ2-7; V: TRBV5-4; D: TRBD2; CDR3: CASSFGLGSYEQYF
J: TRBJ1-6; V: TRBV6-1; D: TRBD1; CDR3: CATSSGGLSSPLHF
J: TRBJ2-2; V: TRBV7-7; D: .; CDR3: CASSFDTTGELFF
J: TRBJ2-3; V: TRBV7-2; D: TRBD2; CDR3: CASSLGTSRNTQYF
J: TRBJ2-3; V: TRBV7-2; D: TRBD2; CDR3: CASSRLAGVADTQYF
J: TRBJ2-7; V: TRBV20-1; D: .; CDR3: CSAREGETQPGHEQYF
J: TRBJ2-7; V: TRBV10-3; D: .; CDR3: CAISPSLASEQYF
J: TRBJ1-6; V: TRBV14; D: .; CDR3: CASSLSQNSPLHF
J: TRBJ2-3; V: TRBV5-1; D: TRBD1; CDR3: CASARQGSTDTQYF
J: TRBJ2-7; V: TRBV6-1; D: .; CDR3: CASGDPSRGFSYEQYF
J: TRBJ1-1; V: TRBV20-1; D: .; CDR3: CSARVPETGGAEAFF
J: TRBJ2-3; V: TRBV20-1; D: TRBD2; CDR3: CSAKTSGRADTQYF
J: TRBJ2-1; V: TRBV5-1; D: .; CDR3: CASSLLASYNEQFF
J: TRBJ1-1; V: TRBV5-1; D: .; CDR3: CASSPDRIMNTEAFF
J: TRBJ2-1; V: TRBV5-1; D: .; CDR3: CASSLGYTTRIYNEQFF
J: TRBJ2-3; V: TRBV12-3/TRBV12-4; D: TRBD1; CDR3: CASRDTGGTDTQYF
J: TRBJ2-3; V: TRBV5-1; D: .; CDR3: CASSPGSNGDTQYF
J: TRBJ1-2; V: TRBV5-1; D: TRBD1; CDR3: CASSLKQGANYGYTF
J: TRBJ2-2; V: TRBV9; D: TRBD2; CDR3: CASSVRRTSGNTGELFF
J: TRBJ1-1; V: TRBV5-1; D: TRBD1; CDR3: CASSGTDLASAFF
J: TRBJ2-7; V: TRBV18; D: .; CDR3: CASSPPAGSYEQYF
J: TRBJ2-2; V: TRBV29-1; D: TRBD1; CDR3: CSADGTGDTGELFF
J: TRBJ1-1; V: TRBV3-1; D: .; CDR3: CASSSVGGTEAFF
J: TRBJ2-3; V: TRBV20-1; D: .; CDR3: CSASSAGTTDTQYF
J: TRBJ1-5; V: TRBV20-1; D: TRBD1; CDR3: CSAEDRPTRHQPQHF
J: TRBJ2-3; V: TRBV10-3; D: TRBD2; CDR3: CAISESVLAGGLDTDTQYF
J: TRBJ1-1; V: TRBV5-1; D: .; CDR3: CASSVDGLNTEAFF
J: TRBJ1-2; V: TRBV25-1; D: .; CDR3: CASSPGHLYGYTF
J: TRBJ1-1; V: TRBV7-8; D: .; CDR3: CASSLEKWGTEAFF
J: TRBJ2-7; V: TRBV10-3; D: .; CDR3: CAISELREVQYF
J: TRBJ2-3; V: TRBV11-3; D: TRBD1; CDR3: CASSPRQGATDTQYF
J: TRBJ2-7; V: TRBV7-9; D: TRBD2; CDR3: CASSTGEGQPYF
J: TRBJ2-7; V: TRBV12-3/TRBV12-4; D: TRBD1; CDR3: CGITTGGSYEQYF
J: TRBJ1-1; V: TRBV7-2; D: TRBD1; CDR3: CASSRTGTGLFF
J: TRBJ2-7; V: TRBV20-1; D: TRBD2; CDR3: CSARGRRREGHEQYF
J: TRBJ1-2; V: TRBV12-3/TRBV12-4; D: .; CDR3: CASSLSFGAGGYTF
J: TRBJ1-5; V: TRBV27; D: .; CDR3: CASSNGGAQHF
J: TRBJ2-3; V: TRBV5-1; D: .; CDR3: CASSLLHSGTLSPDTQYF
J: TRBJ2-5; V: TRBV15; D: .; CDR3: CATSRRTEETQYF
J: TRBJ2-1; V: TRBV20-1; D: .; CDR3: CSAGVSSYNEQFF
J: TRBJ2-2; V: TRBV20-1; D: TRBD1; CDR3: CSATQGPNTGELFF
J: TRBJ2-1; V: TRBV5-1; D: .; CDR3: CASSLGHTAYNEQFF
J: TRBJ2-1; V: TRBV10-2; D: TRBD2; CDR3: CASSGAPIAGVYNEQFF